This TCR beta chain appears in the sequencing data of a study of OX40 agonist ivuxolimab in advanced cancers. Overall study findings and caveats: Expanded clones were, on average, more numerous in CD8+ T cells than in CD4+. Also showing low normalized T-cell clonal expansion were some of the nonresponders.

The V end lost 2 bases, the J end lost 0 bases, and 13 bases lay between the germline ends. The CDR3 extends over 17 amino acids. Germline loops: CDR1 KGHSH, CDR2 LQKENI. As concerns this clone: The antigen remains undetermined.

Measured with immunoSEQ multiplex PCR; TCRdb has only the in-frame clones, and not every one. Of about 75,000 clones in the sample, about 88% were seen once. The sample in question was CD4+ or CD8+ T cells sorted from blood, obtained in a trial of the OX40 agonist ivuxolimab. The chain recombines TRBV18 with TRBJ2-2; D call uncertain. This sequence originates from an adult with an advanced solid tumor such as melanoma, head and neck, liver or kidney cancer. The CDR3 sequence is CASSPGLQATNTGELFF. The CDR3 DNA reads TGTGCCAGCTCACCAGGTCTGCAGGCGACGAACACCGGGGAGCTGTTTTTT.